This T cell receptor beta chain was captured in a study of graft-versus-host responses after intestinal transplantation (dated by TCRdb to the early 2020s). Broadly, across the study: The transplants that recipients got were multivisceral, liver-intestinal, or isolated intestinal. Every recipient was given anti-thymocyte globulin induction, then maintenance tacrolimus and steroids for about three years. Bulk TCR-beta CDR3 sequencing was used to track graft-versus-host and host-versus-graft alloreactive T cell clones in the graft, circulation and bone marrow after intestinal transplantation. Alloreactive clones were identified by sequencing pre-transplant mixed lymphocyte reaction products and comparing them with unstimulated pre-transplant donor and recipient T cells. The cohort enrolled 20 to 25 intestinal transplant recipients, one of whom was a retransplant, and a few patients without pretransplant specimens were excluded. Donor T cell macrochimerism was defined as a peak of at least 4% donor T cells among recipient peripheral blood mononuclear cells. Rather than being sequenced by the commercial service, samples from three later patients were sequenced in-house on an Illumina MiSeq and processed with MiXCR.

Library prep was done by the immunoSEQ multiplex PCR assay. For most patients, high-throughput TCR-beta CDR3 sequencing of genomic DNA was performed by Adaptive Biotechnologies. The paper's processing steps were these. TCR sequencing data were retrieved from Adaptive's ImmunoSEQ software for around 19 patients, whereas three other patients were processed with MiXCR and VDJtools. CDR3 nucleotide sequences shared between donor and recipient were removed because their origin could not be assigned. At least 2-fold expansion over unstimulated cells and a minimum CFSE-low frequency of 0.002% (template counts) or 0.001% (read counts) were required for clones to be classified as alloreactive. A clone was considered mappable if detected in the sequenced pre-transplant spleen, lymph node, or MLR CFSE-low populations of the donor or recipient. The cumulative frequency of alloreactive clones was calculated as a percentage of all sequences, weighted by copy number. The table comes from immuneACCESS by way of TCRdb, which keeps in-frame sequences with V and J called. Part of the clones is missing from these tables; in studies checked, under half for an unresolved V gene and the rest for unknown reasons. That table is the source of V, J and clone size, and D and trimming were worked out from the DNA. Here the sample has some 9,900 clones; 92% occur a single time. More than 3.5% of the sample belongs to the ten largest clones.

The CDR3, cysteine through phenylalanine, is 12 amino acids long. Only CDR3 DNA is held: 36 bases, read in frame from base 1. Deletion took 10 bases off V and 0 bases off J, with a span of 10 bases between the germline ends. Looking up the germline V gene (reference sequence) yields CDR1 LNHDA and CDR2 SQIVND. Details on this clone: Its specific antigen is unknown. No much larger clonotype is one base removed from it; base qualities were not supplied.

Results the study describes overall, beyond this receptor: In patients with donor T cell macrochimerism, the allografts had high GvH to HvG T cell clonal ratios. Early after transplant, declines in HvG clones were associated with peak levels of circulating GvH clones. GvH clones turned up in recipient bone marrow, with some appearing earlier in ileal mucosa or blood, a pattern consistent with an intestinal mucosal origin. Conclusions were limited by the relatively low number and heterogeneity of intestinal transplant patients.

Blood samples were collected up to 4 times in the first month after transplant and then at least monthly when available. The chain uses TRBV19 and TRBJ2-7, with an unclear D gene assignment. The specimen comprised PBMCs, sampled about 45 days after intestinal transplantation. This TCR was sampled from a human patient who received an intestinal transplant, so some T cells may come from the graft donor. Here the CDR3 is given as CATAGNSYEQYF. The DNA sequence is TGTGCCACCGCTGGGAACTCCTACGAGCAGTACTTC.